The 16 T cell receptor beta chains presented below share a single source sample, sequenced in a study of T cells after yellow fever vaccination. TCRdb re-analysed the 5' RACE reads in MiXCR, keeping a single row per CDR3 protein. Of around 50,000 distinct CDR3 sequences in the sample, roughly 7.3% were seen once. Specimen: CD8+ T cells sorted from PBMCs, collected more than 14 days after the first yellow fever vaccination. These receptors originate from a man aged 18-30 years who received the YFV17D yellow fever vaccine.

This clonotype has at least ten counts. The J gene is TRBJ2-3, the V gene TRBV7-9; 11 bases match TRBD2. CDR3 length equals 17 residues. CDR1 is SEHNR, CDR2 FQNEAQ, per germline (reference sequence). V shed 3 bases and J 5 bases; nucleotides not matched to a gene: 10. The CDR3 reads CASSFARLAGSVDTQYF. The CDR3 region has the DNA TGTGCCAGCAGCTTCGCTAGACTAGCGGGGTCGGTAGATACGCAGTATTTT.

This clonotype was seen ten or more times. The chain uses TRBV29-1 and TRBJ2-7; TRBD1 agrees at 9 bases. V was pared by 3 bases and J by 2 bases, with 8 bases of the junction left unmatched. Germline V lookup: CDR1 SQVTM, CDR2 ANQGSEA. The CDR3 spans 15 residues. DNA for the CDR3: TGCAGCGTTGAGGCCGGACAGGGGCGTCCCTACGAGCAGTACTTC. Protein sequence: CSVEAGQGRPYEQYF.

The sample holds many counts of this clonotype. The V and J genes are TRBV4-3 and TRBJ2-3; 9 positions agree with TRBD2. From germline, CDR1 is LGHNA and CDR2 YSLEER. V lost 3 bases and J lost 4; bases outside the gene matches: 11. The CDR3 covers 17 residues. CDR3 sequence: CASSQELRGGGPDTQYF. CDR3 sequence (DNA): TGCGCCAGCAGCCAGGAACTGCGGGGGGGTGGCCCAGATACGCAGTATTTT.

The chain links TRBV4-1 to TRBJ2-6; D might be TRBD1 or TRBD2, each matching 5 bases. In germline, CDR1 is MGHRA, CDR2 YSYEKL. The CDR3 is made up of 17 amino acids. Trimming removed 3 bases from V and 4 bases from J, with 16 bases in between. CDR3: CASSQPRDGIGANVLTF. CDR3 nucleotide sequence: TGCGCCAGCAGCCAGCCCCGGGACGGAATAGGGGCCAACGTCCTGACTTTC.

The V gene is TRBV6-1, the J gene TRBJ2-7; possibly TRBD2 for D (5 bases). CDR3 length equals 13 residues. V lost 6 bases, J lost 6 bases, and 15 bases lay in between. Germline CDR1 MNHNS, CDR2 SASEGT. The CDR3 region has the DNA TGTGCCAGCAGCCCCGGGGTAGCCAGCGAGCAGTACGTC. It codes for CASSPGVASEQYV.

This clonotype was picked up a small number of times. CDR3 DNA: TGTGCCTGGAGTGTGTTATTTAGGGACCAGCAGTACTTC. Encoded protein: CAWSVLFRDQQYF. The gene calls are TRBV30 and TRBJ2-7, with D possibly called TRBD1 or TRBD2 (5 bases each). V lost 0 bases to trimming and J lost 8 bases, with 14 bases between them. Germline V gives CDR1 GTSNPN, CDR2 SVGIG (reference sequence). This CDR3 comprises 13 residues. The whole variable domain, filled in from reference TRBV30 and TRBJ2-7, reads SQTIHQWPATLVQPVGSPLSLECTVEGTSNPNLYWYRQAAGRGLQLLFYSVGIGQISSEVPQNLSASRPQDRQFILSSKKLLLSDSGFYLCAWSVLFRDQQYFGPGTRLTVT.

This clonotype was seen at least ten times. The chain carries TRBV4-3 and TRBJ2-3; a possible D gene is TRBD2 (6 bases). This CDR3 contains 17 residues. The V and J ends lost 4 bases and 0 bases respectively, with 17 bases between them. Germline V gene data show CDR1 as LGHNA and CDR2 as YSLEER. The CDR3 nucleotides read TGCGCCAGCAGCCCCTATAGGGCGGGAACTAGCACAGATACGCAGTATTTT. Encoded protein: CASSPYRAGTSTDTQYF.

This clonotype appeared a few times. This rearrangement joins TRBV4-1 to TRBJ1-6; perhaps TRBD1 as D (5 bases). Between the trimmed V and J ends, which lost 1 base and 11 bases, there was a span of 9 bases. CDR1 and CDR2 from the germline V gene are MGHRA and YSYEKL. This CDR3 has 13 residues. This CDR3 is CASSQGGGTPLHF. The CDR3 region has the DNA TGCGCCAGCAGCCAAGGGGGCGGCACACCCCTCCACTTT.

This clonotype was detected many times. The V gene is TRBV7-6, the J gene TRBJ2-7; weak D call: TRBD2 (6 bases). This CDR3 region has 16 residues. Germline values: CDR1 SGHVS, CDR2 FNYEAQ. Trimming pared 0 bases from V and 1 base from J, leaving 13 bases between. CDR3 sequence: CASSLAGAGHSYEQYF. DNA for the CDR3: TGTGCCAGCAGCTTAGCGGGTGCGGGGCATTCCTACGAGCAGTACTTC. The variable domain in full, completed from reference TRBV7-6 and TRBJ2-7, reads GAGVSQSPRYKVTKRGQDVALRCDPISGHVSLYWYRQALGQGPEFLTYFNYEAQQDKSGLPNDRFSAERPEGSISTLTIQRTEQRDSAMYRCASSLAGAGHSYEQYFGPGTRLTVT.

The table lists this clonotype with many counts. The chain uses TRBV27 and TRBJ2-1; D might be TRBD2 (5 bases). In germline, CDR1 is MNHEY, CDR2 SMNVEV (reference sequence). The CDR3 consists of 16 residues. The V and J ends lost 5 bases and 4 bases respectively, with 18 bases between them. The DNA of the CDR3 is TGTGCCAGCAGTGCTCAGACGGGATCGCTTTACAATGAGCAGTTCTTC. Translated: CASSAQTGSLYNEQFF.

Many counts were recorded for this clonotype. CDR3 sequence reads: CASSWEGANWNEQFF. In DNA, the CDR3 is TGTGCCAGCAGTTGGGAGGGGGCTAATTGGAATGAGCAGTTCTTC. The V call is TRBV27, the J call TRBJ2-1, with D perhaps matching TRBD1 or TRBD2 (7 bases each). The germline V gene has CDR1 MNHEY and CDR2 SMNVEV (reference sequence). The V and J ends lost 4 bases and 7 bases respectively, with 17 bases between them. The CDR3 runs to 15 residues.

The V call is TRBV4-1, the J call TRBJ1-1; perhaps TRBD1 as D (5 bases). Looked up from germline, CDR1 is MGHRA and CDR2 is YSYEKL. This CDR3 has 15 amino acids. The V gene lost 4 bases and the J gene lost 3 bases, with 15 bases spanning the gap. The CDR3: CASSPEGKGDTEAFF. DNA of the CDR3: TGCGCCAGCAGCCCAGAGGGTAAAGGGGACACTGAAGCTTTCTTT.

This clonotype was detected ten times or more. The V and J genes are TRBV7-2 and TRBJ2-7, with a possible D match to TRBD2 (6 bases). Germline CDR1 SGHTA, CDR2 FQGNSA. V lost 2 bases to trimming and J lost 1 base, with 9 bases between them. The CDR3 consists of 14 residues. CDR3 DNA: TGTGCCAGCAGCTTATGGGGGGATTCCTACGAGCAGTACTTC. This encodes CASSLWGDSYEQYF.

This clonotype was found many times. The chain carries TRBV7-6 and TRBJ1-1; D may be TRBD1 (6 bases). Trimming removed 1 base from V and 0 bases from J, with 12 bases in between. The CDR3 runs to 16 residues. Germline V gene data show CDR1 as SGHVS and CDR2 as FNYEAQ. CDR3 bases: TGTGCCAGCAGCTTAGGGGTAACAGGGTTGAACACTGAAGCTTTCTTT. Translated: CASSLGVTGLNTEAFF.

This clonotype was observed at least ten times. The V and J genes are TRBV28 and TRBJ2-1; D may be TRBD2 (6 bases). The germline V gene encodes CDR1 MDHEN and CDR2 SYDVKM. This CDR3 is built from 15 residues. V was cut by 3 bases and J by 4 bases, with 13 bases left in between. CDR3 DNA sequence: TGTGCCAGCAGTTTGCGGGGCGCGGGGTACAATGAGCAGTTCTTC. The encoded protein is CASSLRGAGYNEQFF.

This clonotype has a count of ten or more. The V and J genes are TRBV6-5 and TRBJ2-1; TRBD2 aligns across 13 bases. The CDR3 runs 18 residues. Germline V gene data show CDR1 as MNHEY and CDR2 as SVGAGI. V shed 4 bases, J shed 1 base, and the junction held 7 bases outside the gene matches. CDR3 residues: CASSSSSLAGGSYNEQFF. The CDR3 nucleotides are TGTGCCAGCAGTTCCTCCTCACTAGCGGGGGGGTCCTACAATGAGCAGTTCTTC.